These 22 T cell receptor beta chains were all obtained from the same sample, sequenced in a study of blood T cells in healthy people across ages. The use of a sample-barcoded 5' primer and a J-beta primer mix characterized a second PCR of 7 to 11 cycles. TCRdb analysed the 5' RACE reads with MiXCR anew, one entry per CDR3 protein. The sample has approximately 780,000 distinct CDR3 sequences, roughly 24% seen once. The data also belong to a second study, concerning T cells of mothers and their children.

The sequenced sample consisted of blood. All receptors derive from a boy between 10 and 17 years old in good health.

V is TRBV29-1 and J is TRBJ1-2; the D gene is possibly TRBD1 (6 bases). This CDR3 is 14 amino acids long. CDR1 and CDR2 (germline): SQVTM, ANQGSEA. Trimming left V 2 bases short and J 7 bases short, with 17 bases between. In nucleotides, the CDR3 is TGCAGCGTTGAACAGGGCAGGGGAGAGTCTGGCTACACCTTC. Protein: CSVEQGRGESGYTF.

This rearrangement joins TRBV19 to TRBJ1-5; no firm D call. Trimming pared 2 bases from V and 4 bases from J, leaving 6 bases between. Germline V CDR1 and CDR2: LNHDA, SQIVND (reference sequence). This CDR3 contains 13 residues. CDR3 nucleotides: TGTGCCAGTAGTATAAGGCGGAATCAGCCCCAGCATTTT. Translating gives CASSIRRNQPQHF.

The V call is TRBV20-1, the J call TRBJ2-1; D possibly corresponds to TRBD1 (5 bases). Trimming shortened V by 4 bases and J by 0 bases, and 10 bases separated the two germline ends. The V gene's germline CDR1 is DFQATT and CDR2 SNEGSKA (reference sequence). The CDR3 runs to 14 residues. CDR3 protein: CSANLQGSYNEQFF. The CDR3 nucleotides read TGCAGTGCTAACCTCCAGGGCTCCTACAATGAGCAGTTCTTC.

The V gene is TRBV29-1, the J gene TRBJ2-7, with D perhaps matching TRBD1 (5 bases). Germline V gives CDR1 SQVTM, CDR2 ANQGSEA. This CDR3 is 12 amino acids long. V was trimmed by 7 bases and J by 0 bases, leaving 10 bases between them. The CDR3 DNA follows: TGCAGCGCACAGGTATCCTCCTACGAGCAGTACTTC. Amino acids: CSAQVSSYEQYF.

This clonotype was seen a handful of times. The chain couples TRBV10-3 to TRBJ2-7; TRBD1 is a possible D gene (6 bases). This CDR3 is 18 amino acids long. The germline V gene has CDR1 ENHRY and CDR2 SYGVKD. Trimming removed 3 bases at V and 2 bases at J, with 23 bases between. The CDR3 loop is CAISDQNIKGTGTYEQYF. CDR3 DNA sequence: TGTGCCATCAGTGACCAGAATATCAAGGGAACAGGGACCTACGAGCAGTACTTC.

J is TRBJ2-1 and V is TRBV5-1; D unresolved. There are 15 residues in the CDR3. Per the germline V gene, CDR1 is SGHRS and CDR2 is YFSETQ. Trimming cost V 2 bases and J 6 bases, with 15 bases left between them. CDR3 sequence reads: CASSLRSSLGNEQFF. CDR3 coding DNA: TGCGCCAGCAGCTTACGCAGTTCCCTGGGCAATGAGCAGTTCTTC.

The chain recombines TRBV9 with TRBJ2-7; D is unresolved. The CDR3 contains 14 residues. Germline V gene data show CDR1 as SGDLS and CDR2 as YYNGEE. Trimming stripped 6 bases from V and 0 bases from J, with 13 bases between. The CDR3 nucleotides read TGTGCCAGCACCCCCAGCGTGTTCTCCTACGAGCAGTACTTC. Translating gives CASTPSVFSYEQYF.

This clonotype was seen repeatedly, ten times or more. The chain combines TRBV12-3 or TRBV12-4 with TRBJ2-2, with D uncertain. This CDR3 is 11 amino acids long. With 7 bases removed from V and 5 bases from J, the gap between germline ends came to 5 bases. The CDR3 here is CASTPTGELFF. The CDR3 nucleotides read TGTGCCAGCACCCCGACCGGGGAGCTGTTTTTT.

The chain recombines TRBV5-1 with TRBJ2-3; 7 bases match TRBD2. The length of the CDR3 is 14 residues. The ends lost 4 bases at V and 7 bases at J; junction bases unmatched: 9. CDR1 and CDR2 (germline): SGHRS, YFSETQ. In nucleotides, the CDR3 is TGCGCCAGCAGCCCGGGACTACCGGGGAATACGCAGTATTTT. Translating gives CASSPGLPGNTQYF.

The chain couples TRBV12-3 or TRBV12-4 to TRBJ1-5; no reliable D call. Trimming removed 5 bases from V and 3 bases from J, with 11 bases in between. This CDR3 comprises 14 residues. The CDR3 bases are TGTGCCAGCAGTGGGCAGATAAACAATCAGCCCCAGCATTTT. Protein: CASSGQINNQPQHF.

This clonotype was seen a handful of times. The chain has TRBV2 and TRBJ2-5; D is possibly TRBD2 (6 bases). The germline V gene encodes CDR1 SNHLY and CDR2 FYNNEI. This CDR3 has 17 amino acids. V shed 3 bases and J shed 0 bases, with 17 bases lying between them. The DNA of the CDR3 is TGTGCCAGCAGTGATTGGCAGGGAGGTCGTTACCAAGAGACCCAGTACTTC. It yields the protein CASSDWQGGRYQETQYF.

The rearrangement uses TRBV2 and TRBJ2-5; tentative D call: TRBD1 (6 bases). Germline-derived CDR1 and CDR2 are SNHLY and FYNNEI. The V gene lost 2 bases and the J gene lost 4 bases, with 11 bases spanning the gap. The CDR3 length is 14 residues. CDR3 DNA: TGTGCCAGCAGTGAAAGGGCCAGGGGAGAGACCCAGTACTTC. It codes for CASSERARGETQYF.

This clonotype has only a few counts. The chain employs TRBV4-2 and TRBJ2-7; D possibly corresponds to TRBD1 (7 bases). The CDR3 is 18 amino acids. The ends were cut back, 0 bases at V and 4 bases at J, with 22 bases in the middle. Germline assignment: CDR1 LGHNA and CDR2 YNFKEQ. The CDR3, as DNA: TGTGCCAGCAGCCAAGATTTGGTCGGGGGCGAGGGGGCATACGAGCAGTACTTC. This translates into CASSQDLVGGEGAYEQYF.

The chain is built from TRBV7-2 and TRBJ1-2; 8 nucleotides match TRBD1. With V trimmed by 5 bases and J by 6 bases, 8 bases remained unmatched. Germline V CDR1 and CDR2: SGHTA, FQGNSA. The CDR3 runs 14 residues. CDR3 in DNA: TGTGCCAGCAGCCCCCAGACAGGGGATCATGGCTACACCTTC. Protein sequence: CASSPQTGDHGYTF.

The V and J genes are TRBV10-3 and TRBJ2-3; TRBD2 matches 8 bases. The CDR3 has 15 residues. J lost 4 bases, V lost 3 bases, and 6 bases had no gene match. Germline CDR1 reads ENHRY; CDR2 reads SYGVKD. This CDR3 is CAISDEREYADTQYF. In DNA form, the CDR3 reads TGTGCCATCAGTGATGAGCGGGAGTACGCAGATACGCAGTATTTT.

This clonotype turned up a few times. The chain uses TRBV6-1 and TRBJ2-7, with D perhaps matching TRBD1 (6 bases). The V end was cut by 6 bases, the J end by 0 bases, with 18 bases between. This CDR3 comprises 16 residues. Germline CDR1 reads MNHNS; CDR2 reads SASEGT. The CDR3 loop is CASRETGQTGSYEQYF. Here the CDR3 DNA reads TGTGCCAGCAGGGAGACGGGACAAACGGGCTCCTACGAGCAGTACTTC.

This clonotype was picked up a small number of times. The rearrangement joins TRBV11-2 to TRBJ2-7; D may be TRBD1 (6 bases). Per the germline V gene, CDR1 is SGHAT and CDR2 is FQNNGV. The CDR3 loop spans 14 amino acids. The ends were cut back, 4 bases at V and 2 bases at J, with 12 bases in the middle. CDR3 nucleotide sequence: TGTGCCAGCAGCTCCATTAGGGGGACCTACGAGCAGTACTTC. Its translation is CASSSIRGTYEQYF.

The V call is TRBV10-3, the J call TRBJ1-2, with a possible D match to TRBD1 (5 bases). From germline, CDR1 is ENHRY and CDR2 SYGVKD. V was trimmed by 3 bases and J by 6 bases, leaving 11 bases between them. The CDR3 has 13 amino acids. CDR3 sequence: CAISDTGVNGYTF. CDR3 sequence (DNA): TGTGCCATCAGTGACACAGGTGTGAATGGCTACACCTTC.

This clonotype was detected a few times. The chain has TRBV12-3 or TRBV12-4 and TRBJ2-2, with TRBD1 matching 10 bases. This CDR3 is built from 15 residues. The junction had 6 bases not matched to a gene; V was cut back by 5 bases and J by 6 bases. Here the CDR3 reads CASSNRDRGPGELFF. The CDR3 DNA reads TGTGCCAGCAGTAACCGGGACAGGGGACCCGGGGAGCTGTTTTTT.

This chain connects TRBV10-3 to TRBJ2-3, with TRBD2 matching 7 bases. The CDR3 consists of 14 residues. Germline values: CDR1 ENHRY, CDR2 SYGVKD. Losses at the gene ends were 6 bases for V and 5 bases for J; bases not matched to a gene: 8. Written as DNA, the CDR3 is TGTGCCATCAGACCCAGCGGGGATGGAGATACGCAGTATTTT. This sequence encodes CAIRPSGDGDTQYF.

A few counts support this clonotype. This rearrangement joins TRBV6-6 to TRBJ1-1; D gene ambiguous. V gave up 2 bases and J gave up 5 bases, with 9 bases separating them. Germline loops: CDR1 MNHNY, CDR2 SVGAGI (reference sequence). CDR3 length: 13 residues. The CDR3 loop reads CASSYSYETEAFF. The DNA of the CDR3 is TGTGCCAGCAGTTACAGCTACGAGACTGAAGCTTTCTTT.

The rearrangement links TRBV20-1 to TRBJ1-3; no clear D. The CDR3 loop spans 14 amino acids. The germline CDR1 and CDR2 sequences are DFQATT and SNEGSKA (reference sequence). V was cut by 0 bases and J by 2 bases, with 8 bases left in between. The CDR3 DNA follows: TGCAGTGCTAGAGATAGGATACCTGGAAACACCATATATTTT. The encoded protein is CSARDRIPGNTIYF.